The 9 T cell receptor beta chains below all came from one sample that was sequenced in a study of PD-1 blockade in classical Hodgkin lymphoma. In every patient, relapse followed autologous stem cell transplantation, while exposure to brentuximab vedotin differed. The data were produced by immunoSEQ multiplex PCR, yet TCRdb's version contains in-frame clones alone and is incomplete. The table lists 95,000 to 100,000 clones, around nine tenths of them singletons, with about 6.1% in the top ten. The source was peripheral blood mononuclear cells (PBMCs), collected before the second cycle of nivolumab. Every receptor here comes from a human donor with classical Hodgkin lymphoma.

The chain carries TRBV2 and TRBJ2-1; a weak D match, TRBD1 (5 bases). This CDR3 comprises 15 residues. CDR1 is SNHLY, CDR2 FYNNEI, per germline. V shed 5 bases and J shed 2 bases, with 13 bases lying between them. The CDR3 sequence: CASSPRVRAYNEQFF. In DNA form, the CDR3 reads TGTGCCAGCAGTCCTAGGGTCAGGGCCTACAATGAGCAGTTCTTC.

This clone appeared once. The V call is TRBV9, the J call TRBJ2-7; D gene ambiguous. This CDR3 comprises 12 residues. CDR1 is SGDLS, CDR2 YYNGEE, per germline. V dropped 4 bases and J dropped 3 bases, with 8 bases sitting between them. CDR3 protein: CASSPGRYEQYF. Written as DNA, the CDR3 is TGTGCCAGCAGCCCTGGACGCTACGAGCAGTACTTC.

The chain links TRBV27 to TRBJ1-1; TRBD1 matches at 9 bases. Looked up from germline, CDR1 is MNHEY and CDR2 is SMNVEV (reference sequence). The length of the CDR3 is 16 residues. Trimming took 3 bases from V and 6 from J; bases not matched to a gene: 11. CDR3 bases: TGTGCCAGCAGTTTGGGGGGTGACAGGGGGAGCTCTGAAGCTTTCTTT. This codes for CASSLGGDRGSSEAFF.

The genes are TRBV11-2 and TRBJ2-3; 11 positions agree with TRBD2. CDR1 and CDR2 from the germline V gene are SGHAT and FQNNGV. J lost 0 bases, V lost 4 bases, and 3 bases had no gene match. CDR3 size: 16 residues. CDR3 nucleotides: TGTGCCAGCAGCTCACTAGCGGGGGCTAGCACAGATACGCAGTATTTT. This translates into CASSSLAGASTDTQYF.

The rearrangement joins TRBV5-1 to TRBJ1-2; D might be TRBD1 (6 bases). This CDR3 region has 16 residues. V was shortened by 0 bases and J by 2 bases, with 14 bases between the two germline ends. The V gene's germline CDR1 is SGHRS and CDR2 YFSETQ. CDR3 protein: CASSLGTAPNNYGYTF. Written as DNA, the CDR3 is TGCGCCAGCAGCTTGGGGACAGCGCCAAACAACTATGGCTACACCTTC.

The rearrangement uses TRBV27 and TRBJ1-5, with a possible D match to TRBD1 (5 bases). The CDR3 has 16 residues. Trimming shortened V by 0 bases and J by 1 base, and 10 bases separated the two germline ends. The germline V gene has CDR1 MNHEY and CDR2 SMNVEV (reference sequence). The CDR3 DNA reads as TGTGCCAGCAGTTTATCATCGGGGCCAAGCAATCAGCCCCAGCATTTT. This codes for CASSLSSGPSNQPQHF.

J is TRBJ1-1 and V is TRBV5-6; D remains unclear. Germline V gene data show CDR1 as SGHDT and CDR2 as YYEEEE. V lost 2 bases to trimming and J lost 0 bases, with 14 bases between them. The CDR3 is 16 amino acids. The CDR3 DNA reads as TGTGCCAGCAGCTTAGGGTCAACCCAGATGAACACTGAAGCTTTCTTT. Its protein is CASSLGSTQMNTEAFF.

The CDR3 sequence: CASRSLAGGTSTDTQYF. The CDR3 nucleotides are TGCGCCAGCAGGTCTCTAGCGGGGGGGACGAGCACAGATACGCAGTATTTT. This chain links TRBV5-1 with TRBJ2-3; 12 bases fit TRBD2. The CDR3 consists of 17 residues. Germline CDR1 and CDR2: SGHRS and YFSETQ. V gave up 5 bases and J gave up 0 bases; unmatched junction bases: 7.

The chain links TRBV4-3 to TRBJ2-1; perhaps D is TRBD1 or TRBD2 (5 bases each). There are 11 residues in the CDR3. The germline V and J ends were trimmed by 1 base and 12 bases, with 7 bases remaining between them. CDR1 and CDR2 from the germline V gene are LGHNA and YSLEER. CDR3 nucleotides: TGCGCCAGCAGCCAAGGAGGGGTGCAGTTCTTC. It is translated as CASSQGGVQFF.